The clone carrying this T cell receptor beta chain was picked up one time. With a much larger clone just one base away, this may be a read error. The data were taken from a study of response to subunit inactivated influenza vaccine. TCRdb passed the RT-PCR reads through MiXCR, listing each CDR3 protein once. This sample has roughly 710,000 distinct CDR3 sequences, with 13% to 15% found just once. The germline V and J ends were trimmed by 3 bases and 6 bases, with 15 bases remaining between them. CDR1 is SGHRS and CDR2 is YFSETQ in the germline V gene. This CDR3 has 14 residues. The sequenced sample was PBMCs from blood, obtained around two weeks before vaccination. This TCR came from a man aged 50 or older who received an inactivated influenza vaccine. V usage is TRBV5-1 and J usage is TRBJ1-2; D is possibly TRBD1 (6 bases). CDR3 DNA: TGCGCCAGCAGCTCAGGGACATGGGCCCATGGCTACACCTTC. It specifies CASSSGTWAHGYTF.